A single sample is the source of the 31 T cell receptor beta chains below, sequenced in a study of OX40 agonist ivuxolimab in advanced cancers. This table comes from immunoSEQ multiplex PCR, and its TCRdb copy is limited to in-frame clones, with some not included. Of about 54,000 clones in the sample, almost 85% were seen once. Sequences were derived from CD4+ or CD8+ T cells sorted from blood, sampled in a trial of the OX40 agonist ivuxolimab. The receptors were gathered from an adult with an advanced solid tumor such as melanoma, head and neck, liver or kidney cancer.

This clone appeared once. The chain recombines TRBV6-6 with TRBJ2-7; 11 nucleotides match TRBD1. Germline CDR1 and CDR2: MNHNY and SVGAGI (reference sequence). This CDR3 comprises 15 residues. The V segment lost 5 bases and the J segment 2 bases; nucleotides outside the gene matches: 5. The DNA for the CDR3 is TGTGCCAGCAGTCGATCGGGACAGGGGGCCTACGAGCAGTACTTC. Translation gives CASSRSGQGAYEQYF.

This clone was seen a single time. This chain links TRBV6-5 with TRBJ2-7; D possibly uses TRBD1 or TRBD2 (5 bases each). The CDR3 runs 15 residues. Trimming left V 9 bases short and J 0 bases short, with 18 bases between. CDR1 is MNHEY, CDR2 SVGAGI, per germline. CDR3 nucleotide sequence: TGTGCCAGTTCGGATGGGACCGCGATCTCCTACGAGCAGTACTTC. It codes for CASSDGTAISYEQYF.

This clone was seen just once. The genes are TRBV9 and TRBJ1-1, with a tentative D call TRBD1 (6 bases). The germline gives CDR1 SGDLS, CDR2 YYNGEE. Trimming stripped 0 bases from V and 5 bases from J, with 14 bases between. This CDR3 is 15 amino acids long. CDR3: CASSVGPGVGTEAFF. DNA of the CDR3: TGTGCCAGCAGCGTAGGCCCAGGGGTCGGGACTGAAGCTTTCTTT.

The genes are TRBV28 and TRBJ2-4; D may match TRBD1 or TRBD2 (6 bases each). The V end was cut by 5 bases, the J end by 6 bases, with 17 bases between. The CDR3 has 15 residues. The germline CDR1 and CDR2 sequences are MDHEN and SYDVKM. CDR3 bases: TGTGCCAGCAGTAAGGGGGGAAGTGAGGGAAACATTCAGTACTTC. This sequence encodes CASSKGGSEGNIQYF.

This clone came up once. The chain joins TRBV4-2 to TRBJ1-5; 8 bases map to TRBD1. In germline, CDR1 is LGHNA, CDR2 YNFKEQ. The junction had 2 bases not matched to a gene; V was cut back by 3 bases and J by 4 bases. The CDR3 extends over 14 amino acids. CDR3 DNA: TGTGCCAGCAGCCACGGGACAGGTAATCAGCCCCAGCATTTT. It codes for CASSHGTGNQPQHF.

The chain couples TRBV28 to TRBJ1-1; 7 bases are a match to TRBD1. This CDR3 contains 14 residues. Germline V gene sequence: CDR1 MDHEN, CDR2 SYDVKM. Losses at the gene ends were 5 bases for V and 5 bases for J; bases not matched to a gene: 8. CDR3 loop: CASSPPGGWTEAFF. CDR3 DNA sequence: TGTGCCAGCAGTCCCCCAGGGGGGTGGACTGAAGCTTTCTTT.

V and J are TRBV5-1 and TRBJ2-3; tentatively, D is TRBD1 (6 bases). The CDR3 covers 15 residues. V was trimmed by 0 bases and J by 0 bases, leaving 8 bases between them. The V gene's germline CDR1 is SGHRS and CDR2 YFSETQ. The DNA of the CDR3 is TGCGCCAGCAGCTTGGAAGGACAGAGCACAGATACGCAGTATTTT. Amino acids: CASSLEGQSTDTQYF.

The chain combines TRBV5-1 with TRBJ2-7, with TRBD2 identical over 12 bases. The V and J ends lost 4 bases and 4 bases, in that order; junction bases with no gene match: 9. Germline CDR1 is SGHRS and CDR2 is YFSETQ. The CDR3 is 16 residues long. CDR3: CASSPSLAGGSYEQYF. CDR3 nucleotides: TGCGCCAGCAGCCCTTCTCTAGCGGGAGGGAGTTACGAGCAGTACTTC.

This chain joins TRBV21-1 and TRBJ1-2; no check of the table's D call, TRBD1, against the DNA was made. TRBV21-1 is a pseudogene. This CDR3 contains 12 residues. This chain's CDR3 is CASRTGVCGYTF. The DNA for the CDR3 is TGTGCCAGCAGGACAGGGGTATGCGGCTACACCTTC.

This chain connects TRBV7-2 to TRBJ2-5, with 7 bases lining up with TRBD1. Germline assignment: CDR1 SGHTA and CDR2 FQGNSA. V was clipped by 5 bases and J by 5 bases; unmatched bases: 2. The length of the CDR3 is 12 residues. CDR3 bases: TGTGCCAGCAGCACAGGGGTCGAGACCCAGTACTTC. It translates to CASSTGVETQYF.

In its sample, this clone was seen once. V usage is TRBV28 and J usage is TRBJ2-7; maybe TRBD2 (5 bases). Per the germline V gene, CDR1 is MDHEN and CDR2 is SYDVKM. Trimming removed 7 bases from V and 0 bases from J, with 13 bases in between. This CDR3 region has 14 residues. CDR3 coding DNA: TGTGCCAGCATTGGCTGGGGAGACTCCTACGAGCAGTACTTC. This codes for CASIGWGDSYEQYF.

This clone was detected once. The chain links TRBV7-9 to TRBJ1-6; 8 nucleotides agree with TRBD1. Germline V gene sequence: CDR1 SEHNR, CDR2 FQNEAQ (reference sequence). Trimming took 3 bases from V and 12 from J; bases not matched to a gene: 7. This CDR3 contains 14 residues. The CDR3 protein is CASSFGQGAGPLHF. The CDR3 DNA follows: TGTGCCAGCAGCTTCGGGCAGGGGGCCGGACCCCTCCACTTT.

This chain links TRBV11-3 with TRBJ1-1, with TRBD1 matching 9 bases. Germline CDR1 SGHNT, CDR2 YENEEA. V lost 1 base and J lost 12; bases outside the gene matches: 6. There are 13 residues in the CDR3. CDR3 protein: CASSLVGTGKPFF. DNA for the CDR3: TGTGCCAGCAGCTTAGTAGGGACAGGGAAACCTTTCTTT.

J is TRBJ2-7 and V is TRBV5-1, with D possibly being TRBD2 (5 bases). The CDR3 runs 14 residues. Trimming left V 4 bases short and J 0 bases short, with 11 bases between. CDR1 and CDR2 (germline): SGHRS, YFSETQ. The CDR3 coding sequence is TGCGCCAGCAGCCCCGGGGTGATCTCCTACGAGCAGTACTTC. Translating gives CASSPGVISYEQYF.

The chain links TRBV27 to TRBJ2-5; possible D gene TRBD1, 5 bases. The CDR3 is 14 residues long. V was trimmed by 4 bases and J by 4 bases, leaving 13 bases between them. Germline V gives CDR1 MNHEY, CDR2 SMNVEV (reference sequence). The CDR3 loop reads CASSYSQGRETQYF. For the CDR3, the DNA is TGTGCCAGCAGTTACTCTCAGGGCCGAGAGACCCAGTACTTC.

The chain joins TRBV28 to TRBJ1-3; a weak D match, TRBD1 (5 bases). The V gene lost 6 bases and the J gene lost 0 bases, with 12 bases spanning the gap. Per germline, CDR1 MDHEN and CDR2 SYDVKM. This CDR3 has 15 amino acids. For the CDR3, the DNA is TGTGCCAGCAGCCGGGGCGACCTCTCTGGAAACACCATATATTTT. This translates into CASSRGDLSGNTIYF.

The chain carries TRBV5-6 and TRBJ2-5; 9 positions agree with TRBD1. The CDR3 covers 17 residues. V gave up 4 bases and J gave up 2 bases; unmatched junction bases: 12. Looked up from germline, CDR1 is SGHDT and CDR2 is YYEEEE. In DNA, the CDR3 is TGTGCCAGCAGCCTTTTTTCACAGGGGGCATGGCAAGAGACCCAGTACTTC. It is translated as CASSLFSQGAWQETQYF.

The chain employs TRBV19 and TRBJ1-1; 7 nucleotides line up with TRBD1. V shed 8 bases and J 0 bases; nucleotides not matched to a gene: 15. Germline CDR1 is LNHDA and CDR2 is SQIVND (reference sequence). There are 17 residues in the CDR3. The CDR3 DNA reads TGTGCCAGTTCCGGTTTGCAGGGGGTTTTCATGAACACTGAAGCTTTCTTT. It translates to CASSGLQGVFMNTEAFF.

The J gene is TRBJ2-1, the V gene TRBV19; a weak D match, TRBD1 (6 bases). The V gene's germline CDR1 is LNHDA and CDR2 SQIVND (reference sequence). The CDR3 spans 15 residues. Trimming removed 4 bases from V and 6 bases from J, with 16 bases in between. CDR3 nucleotide sequence: TGTGCCAGTAGTACGAGACAGGCAGCGAGCAATGAGCAGTTCTTC. Translating it yields CASSTRQAASNEQFF.

The rearrangement links TRBV9 to TRBJ1-1; D possibly corresponds to TRBD1 (6 bases). The CDR3 consists of 14 residues. Germline V gene sequence: CDR1 SGDLS, CDR2 YYNGEE. V dropped 0 bases and J dropped 3 bases, with 9 bases sitting between them. CDR3 in amino acids: CASSVGDTHTEAFF. CDR3 in DNA: TGTGCCAGCAGCGTAGGGGACACTCACACTGAAGCTTTCTTT.

V is TRBV5-6 and J is TRBJ1-6, with D possibly being TRBD1 (5 bases). The V gene's germline CDR1 is SGHDT and CDR2 YYEEEE. The CDR3 totals 15 residues. Trimming pared 2 bases from V and 4 bases from J, leaving 10 bases between. DNA of the CDR3: TGTGCCAGCAGCTTCGGGACCGAGTATAATTCACCCCTCCACTTT. Translating it yields CASSFGTEYNSPLHF.

The chain joins TRBV5-1 to TRBJ2-2, with a weak D call TRBD2 (6 bases). The CDR3 spans 14 residues. Germline lookup yields CDR1 SGHRS and CDR2 YFSETQ. V lost 4 bases and J lost 5, with 12 bases in between. The CDR3 here is CASSPTGVTGELFF. The CDR3 DNA sequence: TGCGCCAGCAGCCCAACGGGGGTAACCGGGGAGCTGTTTTTT.

The V gene is TRBV7-7, the J gene TRBJ2-1; the match to TRBD2 covers 9 bases. Trimming took 3 bases from V and 2 from J; bases not matched to a gene: 5. The V gene's germline CDR1 is SSHAT and CDR2 FNYEAQ (reference sequence). This CDR3 is built from 16 residues. CDR3 sequence: CASSLSSGSPYNEQFF. The CDR3 nucleotides read TGTGCCAGCAGCTTGAGTAGCGGGAGCCCCTACAATGAGCAGTTCTTC.

The rearrangement joins TRBV5-6 to TRBJ2-1, with 7 bases that match TRBD2. With V trimmed by 4 bases and J by 2 bases, 12 bases remained unmatched. CDR1 is SGHDT, CDR2 YYEEEE, per germline. The CDR3 is 17 residues long. The CDR3: CASSHVAGTWPYNEQFF. The CDR3, as DNA: TGTGCCAGCAGCCACGTAGCGGGTACATGGCCCTACAATGAGCAGTTCTTC.

The chain is built from TRBV28 and TRBJ1-3; D perhaps matches TRBD1 (6 bases). This CDR3 has 18 residues. Germline V gives CDR1 MDHEN, CDR2 SYDVKM. V was trimmed by 2 bases and J by 3 bases, leaving 20 bases between them. CDR3 coding DNA: TGTGCCAGCAGTTTAGGGACAACACCCTTCTCGATTGGAAACACCATATATTTT. As protein: CASSLGTTPFSIGNTIYF. Filled out from reference TRBV28 and TRBJ1-3, the complete variable domain reads DVKVTQSSRYLVKRTGEKVFLECVQDMDHENMFWYRQDPGLGLRLIYFSYDVKMKEKGDIPEGYSVSREKKERFSLILESASTNQTSMYLCASSLGTTPFSIGNTIYFGEGSWLTVV.

The rearrangement links TRBV9 to TRBJ2-2, with TRBD2 matching 7 bases. This CDR3 contains 15 residues. J gave up 7 bases and V 0 bases, and 6 bases lay outside the gene matches. CDR1 SGDLS and CDR2 YYNGEE come from the germline V gene. CDR3 protein: CASSVGGRADGELFF. CDR3 sequence (DNA): TGTGCCAGCAGCGTAGGTGGGAGGGCGGACGGGGAGCTGTTTTTT.

The CDR3 DNA reads TGTGCCAGCAGCTTTTCGGATGAGCAGTTCTTC. It is translated as CASSFSDEQFF. V gene TRBV7-2 combines with J gene TRBJ2-1; D is unresolved. Germline assignment: CDR1 SGHTA and CDR2 FQGNSA. V was shortened by 3 bases and J by 8 bases, with 5 bases between the two germline ends. The CDR3 totals 11 residues. Full variable domain (rest looked up from reference TRBV7-2 and TRBJ2-1): GAGVSQSPSNKVTEKGKDVELRCDPISGHTALYWYRQSLGQGLEFLIYFQGNSAPDKSGLPSDRFSAERTGGSVSTLTIQRTQQEDSAVYLCASSFSDEQFFGPGTRLTVL.

The chain carries TRBV5-1 and TRBJ2-5, with D possibly being TRBD1 (6 bases). There are 13 residues in the CDR3. The V gene lost 2 bases and the J gene lost 3 bases, with 8 bases spanning the gap. Germline-derived CDR1 and CDR2 are SGHRS and YFSETQ. The CDR3 here is CASSFGQKETQYF. The CDR3 nucleotides are TGCGCCAGCAGCTTTGGACAGAAAGAGACCCAGTACTTC. Based on the CDR3 plus reference TRBV5-1 and TRBJ2-5, the full variable domain is KAGVTQTPRYLIKTRGQQVTLSCSPISGHRSVSWYQQTPGQGLQFLFEYFSETQRNKGNFPGRFSGRQFSNSRSEMNVSTLELGDSALYLCASSFGQKETQYFGPGTRLLVL.

The chain recombines TRBV5-1 with TRBJ1-2; 9 bases fit TRBD1. The J segment lost 3 bases and the V segment lost 1 base, leaving 4 bases of the junction unmatched. This CDR3 spans 15 amino acids. Germline V gives CDR1 SGHRS, CDR2 YFSETQ. The CDR3 DNA sequence: TGCGCCAGCAGCTTGCGACAGGGGGGTGACTATGGCTACACCTTC. It translates to CASSLRQGGDYGYTF.

The chain uses TRBV5-1 and TRBJ1-6; tentative D call: TRBD1 (6 bases). The CDR3 has 15 amino acids. Trimming pared 1 base from V and 5 bases from J, leaving 10 bases between. Germline loops: CDR1 SGHRS, CDR2 YFSETQ. CDR3 in DNA: TGCGCCAGCAGCTTGTTAGGACAGAATAATTCACCCCTCCACTTT. Amino acid sequence: CASSLLGQNNSPLHF.

The chain uses TRBV5-4 and TRBJ2-2; D possibly corresponds to TRBD1 (5 bases). The V gene lost 7 bases and the J gene lost 4 bases, with 20 bases spanning the gap. CDR1 is SGHNT, CDR2 YYREEE, per germline (reference sequence). There are 16 residues in the CDR3. The DNA for the CDR3 is TGTGCCAGCGAGAAGGGGCCCTCTTCCGTCACCGGGGAGCTGTTTTTT. Protein product: CASEKGPSSVTGELFF.